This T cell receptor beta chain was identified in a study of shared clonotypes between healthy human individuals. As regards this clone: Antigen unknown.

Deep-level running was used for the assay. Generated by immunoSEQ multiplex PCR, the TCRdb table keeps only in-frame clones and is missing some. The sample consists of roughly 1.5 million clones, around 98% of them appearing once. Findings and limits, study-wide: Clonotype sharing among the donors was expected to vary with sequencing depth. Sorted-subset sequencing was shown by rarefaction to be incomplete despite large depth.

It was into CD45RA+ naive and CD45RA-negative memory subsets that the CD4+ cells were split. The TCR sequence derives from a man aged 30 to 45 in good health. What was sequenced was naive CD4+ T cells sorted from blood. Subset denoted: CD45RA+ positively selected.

CDR3 sequence reads: CASSKYRTAAYEQYF. CDR3 in DNA: TGTGCCAGTAGTAAGTACAGGACAGCTGCCTACGAGCAGTACTTC. This sequence joins TRBV19 and TRBJ2-7; D may be TRBD1 (6 bases). Trimming pared 4 bases from V and 2 bases from J, leaving 15 bases between. Germline V lookup: CDR1 LNHDA, CDR2 SQIVND (reference sequence). The CDR3 contains 15 residues.